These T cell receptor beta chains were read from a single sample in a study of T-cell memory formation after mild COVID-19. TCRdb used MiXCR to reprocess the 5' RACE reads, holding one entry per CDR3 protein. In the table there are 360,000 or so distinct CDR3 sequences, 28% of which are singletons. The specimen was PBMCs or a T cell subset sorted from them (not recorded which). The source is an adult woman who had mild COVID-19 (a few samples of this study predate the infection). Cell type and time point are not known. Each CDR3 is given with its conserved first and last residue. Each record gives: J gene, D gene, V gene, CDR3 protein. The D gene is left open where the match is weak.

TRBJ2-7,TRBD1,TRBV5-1,CASSWTGTGYEQYF
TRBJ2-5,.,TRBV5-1,CASSLAGRQETQYF
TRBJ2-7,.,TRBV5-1,CASSLRGSYEQYF
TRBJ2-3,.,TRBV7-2,CASSVRRGGGAADTQYF
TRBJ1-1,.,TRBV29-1,CSALPGTTTEAFF
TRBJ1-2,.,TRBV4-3,CASSQEWGGRWYGYTF
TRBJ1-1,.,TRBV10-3,CAISESAGITEAFF
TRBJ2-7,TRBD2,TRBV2,CASSARFRTSADGAYEQYF
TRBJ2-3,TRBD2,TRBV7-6,CASSLSGGAADTQYF
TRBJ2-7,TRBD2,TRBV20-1,CSARGDYRSSYEQYF
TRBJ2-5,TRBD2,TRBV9,CASSPRGLAGRETQYF
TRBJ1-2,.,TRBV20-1,CSARPSFYGYTF
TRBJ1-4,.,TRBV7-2,CASSLDGFATNEKLFF
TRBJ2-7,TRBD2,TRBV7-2,CASSSRSGLEQYF
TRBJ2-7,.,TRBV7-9,CASSLTGRYEQYF
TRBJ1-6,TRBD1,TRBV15,CATSTRQGLYSPLHF
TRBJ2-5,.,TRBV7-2,CASRSTSQLQETQYF